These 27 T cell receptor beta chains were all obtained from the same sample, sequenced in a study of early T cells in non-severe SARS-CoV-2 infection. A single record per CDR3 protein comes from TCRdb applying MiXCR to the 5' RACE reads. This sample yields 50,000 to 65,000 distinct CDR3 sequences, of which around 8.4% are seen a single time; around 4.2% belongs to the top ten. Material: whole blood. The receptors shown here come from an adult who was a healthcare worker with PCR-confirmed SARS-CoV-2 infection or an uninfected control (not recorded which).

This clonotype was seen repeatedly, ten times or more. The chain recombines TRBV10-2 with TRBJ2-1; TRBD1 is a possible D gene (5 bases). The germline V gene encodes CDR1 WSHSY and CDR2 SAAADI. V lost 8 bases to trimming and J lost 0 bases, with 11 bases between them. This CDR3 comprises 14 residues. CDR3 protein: CASEDTDSYNEQFF. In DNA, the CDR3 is TGCGCCAGCGAGGACACCGACTCCTACAATGAGCAGTTCTTC.

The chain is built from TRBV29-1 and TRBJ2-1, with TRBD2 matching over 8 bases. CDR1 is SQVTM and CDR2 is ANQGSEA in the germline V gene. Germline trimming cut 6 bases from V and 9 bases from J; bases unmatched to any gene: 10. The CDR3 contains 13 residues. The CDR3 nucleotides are TGCAGCGTGACTCGGACTAGCTTTGGTGAGCAGTTCTTC. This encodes CSVTRTSFGEQFF.

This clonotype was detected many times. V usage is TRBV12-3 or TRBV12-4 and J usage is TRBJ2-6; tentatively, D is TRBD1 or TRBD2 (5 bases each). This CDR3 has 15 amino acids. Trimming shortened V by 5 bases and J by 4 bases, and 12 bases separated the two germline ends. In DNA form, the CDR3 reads TGTGCCAGCAGTAGGGGAGTTTCCGGGGCCAACGTCCTGACTTTC. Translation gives CASSRGVSGANVLTF.

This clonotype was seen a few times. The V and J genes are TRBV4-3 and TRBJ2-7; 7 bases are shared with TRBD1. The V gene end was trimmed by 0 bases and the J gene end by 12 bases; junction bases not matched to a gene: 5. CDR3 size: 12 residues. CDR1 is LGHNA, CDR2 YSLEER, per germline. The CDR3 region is CASSQDTGVRYF. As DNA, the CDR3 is TGCGCCAGCAGCCAAGATACAGGGGTGCGGTACTTC.

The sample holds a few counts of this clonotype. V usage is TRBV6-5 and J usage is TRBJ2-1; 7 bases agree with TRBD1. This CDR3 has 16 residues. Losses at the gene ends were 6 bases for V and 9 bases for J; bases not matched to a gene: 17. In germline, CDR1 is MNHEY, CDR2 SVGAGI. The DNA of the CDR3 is TGTGCCAGCAGCTCGTACCGGGACAGCCCTACAATTGAGCAGTTCTTC. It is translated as CASSSYRDSPTIEQFF.

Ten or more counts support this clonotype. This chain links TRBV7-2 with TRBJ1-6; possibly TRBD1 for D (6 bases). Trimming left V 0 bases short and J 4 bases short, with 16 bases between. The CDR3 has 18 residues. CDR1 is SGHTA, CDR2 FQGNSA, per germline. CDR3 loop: CASSLAYQTGLYNSPLHF. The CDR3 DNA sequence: TGTGCCAGCAGCTTAGCGTACCAGACAGGACTTTATAATTCACCCCTCCACTTT.

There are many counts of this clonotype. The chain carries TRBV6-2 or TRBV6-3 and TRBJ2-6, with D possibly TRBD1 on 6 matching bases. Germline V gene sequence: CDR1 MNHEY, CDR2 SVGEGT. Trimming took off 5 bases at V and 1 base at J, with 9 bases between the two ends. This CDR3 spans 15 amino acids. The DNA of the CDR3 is TGTGCCAGCAGTGACGGACAGTCTGGGGCCAACGTCCTGACTTTC. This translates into CASSDGQSGANVLTF.

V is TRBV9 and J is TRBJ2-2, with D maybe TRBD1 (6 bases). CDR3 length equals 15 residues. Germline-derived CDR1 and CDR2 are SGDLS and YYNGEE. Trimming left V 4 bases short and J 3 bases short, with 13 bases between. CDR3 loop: CASSTRQDHTGELFF. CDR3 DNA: TGTGCCAGCAGCACCCGACAGGACCACACCGGGGAGCTGTTTTTT.

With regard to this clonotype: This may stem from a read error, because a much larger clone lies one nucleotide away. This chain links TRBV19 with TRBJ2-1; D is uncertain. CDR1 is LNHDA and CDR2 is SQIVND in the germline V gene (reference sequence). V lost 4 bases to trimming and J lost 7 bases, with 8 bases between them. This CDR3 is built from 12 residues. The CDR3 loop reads CASSTLTNEQFF. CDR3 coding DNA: TGTGCCAGTAGTACGCTCACGAATGAGCAGTTCTTC.

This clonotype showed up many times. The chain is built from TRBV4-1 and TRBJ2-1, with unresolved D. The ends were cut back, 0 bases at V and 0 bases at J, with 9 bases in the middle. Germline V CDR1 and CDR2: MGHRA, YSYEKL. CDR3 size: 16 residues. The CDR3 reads CASSQDSSSSYNEQFF. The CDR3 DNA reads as TGCGCCAGCAGCCAAGACTCGTCAAGCTCCTACAATGAGCAGTTCTTC.

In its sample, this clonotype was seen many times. CDR3 bases: TGTGCCAGCAGCTTAGGCGCGGGAGGACAAGAGACCCAGTACTTC. It translates to CASSLGAGGQETQYF. The rearrangement uses TRBV7-2 and TRBJ2-5; 8 nucleotides line up with TRBD2. Germline V gene data show CDR1 as SGHTA and CDR2 as FQGNSA. The ends lost 1 base at V and 2 bases at J; junction bases unmatched: 3. This CDR3 is built from 15 residues.

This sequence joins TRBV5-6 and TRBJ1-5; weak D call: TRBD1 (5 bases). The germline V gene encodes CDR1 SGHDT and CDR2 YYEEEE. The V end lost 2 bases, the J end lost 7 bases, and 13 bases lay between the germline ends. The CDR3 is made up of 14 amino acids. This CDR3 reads CASSFHRGDQPQHF. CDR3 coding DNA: TGTGCCAGCAGCTTTCACCGGGGGGACCAGCCCCAGCATTTT.

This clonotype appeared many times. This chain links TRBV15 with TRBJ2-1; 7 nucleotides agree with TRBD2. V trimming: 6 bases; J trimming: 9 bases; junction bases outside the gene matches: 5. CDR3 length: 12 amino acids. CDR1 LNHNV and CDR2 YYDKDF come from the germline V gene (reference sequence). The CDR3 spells CATSSLAIEQFF. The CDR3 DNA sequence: TGTGCCACCAGTTCACTAGCGATTGAGCAGTTCTTC.

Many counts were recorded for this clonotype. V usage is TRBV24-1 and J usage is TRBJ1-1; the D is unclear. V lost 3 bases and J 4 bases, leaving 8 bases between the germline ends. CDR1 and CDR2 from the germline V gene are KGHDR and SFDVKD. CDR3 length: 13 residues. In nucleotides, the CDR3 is TGTGCCACCAGTGATGAGTATCGCACTGAAGCTTTCTTT. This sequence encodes CATSDEYRTEAFF.

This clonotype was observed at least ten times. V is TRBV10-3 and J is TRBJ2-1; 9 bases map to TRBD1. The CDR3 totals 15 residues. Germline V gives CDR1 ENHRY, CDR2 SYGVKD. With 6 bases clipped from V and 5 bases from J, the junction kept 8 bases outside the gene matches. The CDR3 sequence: CAIRGGTGIDNEQFF. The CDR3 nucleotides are TGTGCCATCAGGGGGGGGACAGGGATAGACAATGAGCAGTTCTTC.

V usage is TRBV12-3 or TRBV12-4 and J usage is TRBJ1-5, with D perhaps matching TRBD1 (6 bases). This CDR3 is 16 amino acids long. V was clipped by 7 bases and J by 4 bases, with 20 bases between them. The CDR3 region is CASTYEGGGTNQPQHF. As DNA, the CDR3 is TGTGCCAGCACCTATGAGGGGGGGGGAACGAATCAGCCCCAGCATTTT.

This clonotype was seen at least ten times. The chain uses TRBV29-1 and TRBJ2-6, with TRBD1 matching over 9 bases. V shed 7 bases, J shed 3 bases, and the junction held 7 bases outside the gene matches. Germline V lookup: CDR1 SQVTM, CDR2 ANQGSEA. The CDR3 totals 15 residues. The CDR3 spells CSASTGGIGANVLTF. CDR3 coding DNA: TGCAGCGCCTCGACAGGGGGGATTGGGGCCAACGTCCTGACTTTC.

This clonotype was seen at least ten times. The CDR3 is CASSSGQLQETQYF. DNA of the CDR3: TGTGCCAGCAGCTCAGGACAGCTTCAAGAGACCCAGTACTTC. This sequence joins TRBV7-2 and TRBJ2-5; D is perhaps TRBD1 (6 bases). Germline lookup yields CDR1 SGHTA and CDR2 FQGNSA. This CDR3 is 14 amino acids long. Trimming stripped 4 bases from V and 2 bases from J, with 11 bases between.

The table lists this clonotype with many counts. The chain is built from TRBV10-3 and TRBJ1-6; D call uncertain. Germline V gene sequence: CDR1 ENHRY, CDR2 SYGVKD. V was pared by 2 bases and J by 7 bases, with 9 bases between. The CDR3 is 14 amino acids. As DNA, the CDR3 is TGTGCCATCAGTGAGCGGATAGAGAATTCACCCCTCCACTTT. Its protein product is CAISERIENSPLHF.

In DNA, the CDR3 is TGTGCCAGCAGCTCCCACCAAGGAGAGCAGTACTTC. Protein product: CASSSHQGEQYF. The chain couples TRBV5-6 to TRBJ2-7; D ambiguous. The CDR3 sequence is 12 residues long. Trimming took off 3 bases at V and 7 bases at J, with 11 bases between the two ends. The germline CDR1 and CDR2 sequences are SGHDT and YYEEEE. Full variable domain (outside the CDR3, taken from reference TRBV5-6 and TRBJ2-7): DAGVTQSPTHLIKTRGQQVTLRCSPKSGHDTVSWYQQALGQGPQFIFQYYEEEERQRGNFPDRFSGHQFPNYSSELNVNALLLGDSALYLCASSSHQGEQYFGPGTRLTVT.

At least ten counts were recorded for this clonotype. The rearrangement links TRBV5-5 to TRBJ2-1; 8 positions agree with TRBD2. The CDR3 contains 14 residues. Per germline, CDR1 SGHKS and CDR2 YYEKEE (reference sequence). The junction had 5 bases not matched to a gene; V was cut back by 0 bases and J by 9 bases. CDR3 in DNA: TGTGCCAGCAGCTTGGGCCCCACTAGCGGTGAGCAGTTCTTC. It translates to CASSLGPTSGEQFF.

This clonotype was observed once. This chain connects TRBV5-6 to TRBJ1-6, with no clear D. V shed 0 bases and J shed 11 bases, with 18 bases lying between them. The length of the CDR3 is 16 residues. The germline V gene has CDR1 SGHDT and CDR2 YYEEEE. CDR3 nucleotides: TGTGCCAGCAGCTTGGCGAGGCCAGCGGGCTGGGCACCCCTCCACTTT. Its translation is CASSLARPAGWAPLHF.

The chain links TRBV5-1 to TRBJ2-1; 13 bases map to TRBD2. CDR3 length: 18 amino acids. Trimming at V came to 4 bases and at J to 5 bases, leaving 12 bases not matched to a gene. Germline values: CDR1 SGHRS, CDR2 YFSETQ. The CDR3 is CASSQRTSGSSLDNEQFF. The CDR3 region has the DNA TGCGCCAGCAGCCAAAGGACTAGCGGGAGCTCTCTAGACAATGAGCAGTTCTTC.

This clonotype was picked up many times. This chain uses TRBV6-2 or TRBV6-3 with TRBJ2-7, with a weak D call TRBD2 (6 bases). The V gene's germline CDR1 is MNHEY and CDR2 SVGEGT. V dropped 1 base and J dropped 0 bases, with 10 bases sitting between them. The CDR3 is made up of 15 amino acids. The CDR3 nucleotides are TGTGCCAGCAGTTACTGGGCGGGACCCTCCTACGAGCAGTACTTC. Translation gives CASSYWAGPSYEQYF.

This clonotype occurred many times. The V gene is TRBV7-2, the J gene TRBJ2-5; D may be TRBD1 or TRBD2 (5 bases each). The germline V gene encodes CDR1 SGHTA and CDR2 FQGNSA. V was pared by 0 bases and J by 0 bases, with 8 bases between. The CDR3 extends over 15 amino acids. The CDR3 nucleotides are TGTGCCAGCAGCTTAGCGGGGGAGTACCAAGAGACCCAGTACTTC. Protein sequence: CASSLAGEYQETQYF. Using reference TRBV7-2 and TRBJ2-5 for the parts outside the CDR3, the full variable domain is GAGVSQSPSNKVTEKGKDVELRCDPISGHTALYWYRQSLGQGLEFLIYFQGNSAPDKSGLPSDRFSAERTGGSVSTLTIQRTQQEDSAVYLCASSLAGEYQETQYFGPGTRLLVL.

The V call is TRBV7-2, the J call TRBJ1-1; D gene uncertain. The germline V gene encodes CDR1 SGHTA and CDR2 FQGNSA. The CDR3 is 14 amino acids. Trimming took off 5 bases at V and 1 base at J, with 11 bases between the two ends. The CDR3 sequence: CASSPFGTNTEAFF. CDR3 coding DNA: TGTGCCAGCAGCCCCTTTGGCACGAACACTGAAGCTTTCTTT.

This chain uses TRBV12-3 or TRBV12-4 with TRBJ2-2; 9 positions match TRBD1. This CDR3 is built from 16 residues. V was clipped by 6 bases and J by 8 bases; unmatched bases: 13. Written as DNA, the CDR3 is TGTGCCAGCAGAGCCGGGACAGGGACCCCGTCAGGGGAGCTGTTTTTT. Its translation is CASRAGTGTPSGELFF.